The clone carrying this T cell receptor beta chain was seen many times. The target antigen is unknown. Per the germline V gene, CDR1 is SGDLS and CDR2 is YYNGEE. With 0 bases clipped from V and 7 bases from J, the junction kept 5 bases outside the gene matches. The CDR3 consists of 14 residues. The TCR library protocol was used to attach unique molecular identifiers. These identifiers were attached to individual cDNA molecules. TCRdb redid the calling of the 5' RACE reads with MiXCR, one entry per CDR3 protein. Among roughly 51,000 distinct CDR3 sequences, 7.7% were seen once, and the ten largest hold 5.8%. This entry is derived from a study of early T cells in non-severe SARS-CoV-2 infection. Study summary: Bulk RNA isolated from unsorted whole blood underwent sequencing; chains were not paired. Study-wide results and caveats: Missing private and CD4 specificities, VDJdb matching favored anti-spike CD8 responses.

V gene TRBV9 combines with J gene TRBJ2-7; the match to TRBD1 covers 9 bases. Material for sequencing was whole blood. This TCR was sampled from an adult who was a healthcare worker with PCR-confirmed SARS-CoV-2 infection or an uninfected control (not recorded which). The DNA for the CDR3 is TGTGCCAGCAGCGTAGGGGACAGGGCGTCAGAGCAGTACTTC. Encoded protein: CASSVGDRASEQYF.